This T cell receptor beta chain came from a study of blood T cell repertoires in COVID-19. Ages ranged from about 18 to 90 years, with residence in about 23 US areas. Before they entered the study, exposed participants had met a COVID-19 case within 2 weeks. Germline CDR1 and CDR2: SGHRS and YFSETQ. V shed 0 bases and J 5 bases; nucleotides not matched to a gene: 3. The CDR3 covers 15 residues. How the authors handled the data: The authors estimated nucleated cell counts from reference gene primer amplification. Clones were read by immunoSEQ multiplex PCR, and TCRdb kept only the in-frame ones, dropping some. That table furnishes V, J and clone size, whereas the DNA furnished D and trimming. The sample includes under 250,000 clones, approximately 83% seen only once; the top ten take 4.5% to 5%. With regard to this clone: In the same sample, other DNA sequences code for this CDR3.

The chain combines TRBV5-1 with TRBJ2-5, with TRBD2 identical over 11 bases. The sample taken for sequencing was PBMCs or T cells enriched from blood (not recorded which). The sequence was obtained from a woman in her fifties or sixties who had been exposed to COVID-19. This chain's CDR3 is CASSLVTSGVETQYF. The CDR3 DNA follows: TGCGCCAGCAGCTTGGTGACTAGCGGGGTGGAGACCCAGTACTTC.